This TCR beta chain originates from a study of Graves' ophthalmopathy and Graves' hyperthyroidism. Study-wide results and limits: A majority of expanded thyroid clonotypes exceeding 0.001 frequency were likewise present in blood.

A word on this clonotype: The target antigen is unknown.

Researchers took RNA transcripts and amplified TCR beta CDR3 regions from them. RT-PCR was first run with HTBI primers, then multiplex PCR in a second round. Each CDR3 protein is one row after TCRdb ran MiXCR on the multiplex PCR reads. The sample holds around 660,000 distinct CDR3 sequences; over 40% are singletons and the top ten take roughly 3.5%. Material for sequencing was peripheral blood. The TCR comes from an adult man with Graves' ophthalmopathy.

The CDR3 coding sequence is TGTGCCAGCAGTTATTTGTCAGCTATGAACACTGAAGCTTTCTTT. Its protein product is CASSYLSAMNTEAFF. V usage is TRBV6-6 and J usage is TRBJ1-1; D is unresolved. Trimming shortened V by 3 bases and J by 0 bases, and 11 bases separated the two germline ends. Germline lookup yields CDR1 MNHNY and CDR2 SVGAGI (reference sequence). The CDR3 is 15 residues long.